This T cell receptor (beta chain) derives from a study of blood T cell repertoires in COVID-19. The data were produced by immunoSEQ multiplex PCR, yet TCRdb's version contains in-frame clones alone and is incomplete. Of under 250,000 clones listed, about 83% are singletons. In germline, CDR1 is MNHEY, CDR2 SVGAGI. CDR3 size: 16 residues. J gave up 8 bases and V 1 base, and 13 bases lay outside the gene matches. The sample consisted of peripheral blood. The chain employs TRBV6-5 and TRBJ1-2, with 7 bases aligning to TRBD1. This sequence originates from a woman aged 40 to 50 with active or convalescent COVID-19. Here the CDR3 DNA reads TGTGCCAGCAGTTACTTGGGACAGTCTAAAAAGGGGGGCTACACCTTC. This gives the protein CASSYLGQSKKGGYTF.